This T cell receptor beta chain emerged from a study of blood T cell repertoires in COVID-19. Using immunoSEQ multiplex PCR, the repertoire was profiled, and TCRdb retains in-frame clones only, with some absent. The table includes roughly 280,000 clones, roughly nine tenths detected once. In germline, CDR1 is SGHDT, CDR2 YYEEEE. The CDR3 is 13 residues long. Between the trimmed V and J ends, which lost 4 bases and 7 bases, there was a span of 9 bases. Source material: peripheral blood. The rearrangement joins TRBV5-6 to TRBJ1-6, with D unclear. This receptor was taken from a woman aged 50 to 60 who had recovered from COVID-19. The CDR3 sequence: CASSQQQNSPLHF. In nucleotides, the CDR3 is TGTGCCAGCAGCCAGCAACAGAATTCACCCCTCCACTTT.